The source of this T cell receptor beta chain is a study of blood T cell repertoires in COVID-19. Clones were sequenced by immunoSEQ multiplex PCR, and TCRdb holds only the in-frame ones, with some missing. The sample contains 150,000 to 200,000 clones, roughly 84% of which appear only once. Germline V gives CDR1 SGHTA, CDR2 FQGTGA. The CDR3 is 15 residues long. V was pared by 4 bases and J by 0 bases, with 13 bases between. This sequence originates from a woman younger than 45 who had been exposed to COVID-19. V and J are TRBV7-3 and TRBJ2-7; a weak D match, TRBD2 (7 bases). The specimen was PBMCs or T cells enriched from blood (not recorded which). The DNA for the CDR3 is TGTGCCAGCAGCTACTACGCGGGGGCCTCCTACGAGCAGTACTTC. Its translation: CASSYYAGASYEQYF. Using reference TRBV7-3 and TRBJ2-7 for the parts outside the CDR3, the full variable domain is GAGVSQTPSNKVTEKGKYVELRCDPISGHTALYWYRQSLGQGPEFLIYFQGTGAADDSGLPNDRFFAVRPEGSVSTLKIQRTERGDSAVYLCASSYYAGASYEQYFGPGTRLTVT.